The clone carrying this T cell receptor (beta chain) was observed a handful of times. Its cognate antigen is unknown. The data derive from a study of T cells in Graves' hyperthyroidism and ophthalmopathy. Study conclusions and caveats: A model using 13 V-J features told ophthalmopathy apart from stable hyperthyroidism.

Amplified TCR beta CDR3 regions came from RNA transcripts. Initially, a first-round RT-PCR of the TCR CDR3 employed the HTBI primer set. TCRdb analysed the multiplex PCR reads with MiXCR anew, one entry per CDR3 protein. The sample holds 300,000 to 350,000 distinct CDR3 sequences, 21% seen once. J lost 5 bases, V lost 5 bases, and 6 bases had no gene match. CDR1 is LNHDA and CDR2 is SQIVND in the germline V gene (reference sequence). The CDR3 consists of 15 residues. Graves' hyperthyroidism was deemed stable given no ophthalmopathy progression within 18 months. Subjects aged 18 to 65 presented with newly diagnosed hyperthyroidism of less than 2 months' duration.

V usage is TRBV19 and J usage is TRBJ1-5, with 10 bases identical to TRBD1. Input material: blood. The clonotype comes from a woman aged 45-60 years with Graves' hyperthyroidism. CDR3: CASSLLGTGDQPQHF. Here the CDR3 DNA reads TGTGCCAGTAGTCTCCTCGGGACAGGGGATCAGCCCCAGCATTTT.